These 10 T cell receptor beta chains share one sample of origin, sequenced in a study of response to subunit inactivated influenza vaccine. TCRdb passed the RT-PCR reads through MiXCR, listing each CDR3 protein once. Of hundreds of thousands of distinct CDR3 sequences detected, roughly 13% appear once; the ten largest clones hold approximately 14%. Here the sequenced sample was PBMCs from blood, taken about 40 days after vaccination. Receptor source: a man over 45 who received an inactivated influenza vaccine.

As DNA, the CDR3 is TGCAGTGCTAGTCTGGACTCCTCAGATACGCAGTATTTT. Translation gives CSASLDSSDTQYF. The gene calls are TRBV20-1 and TRBJ2-3, with D perhaps matching TRBD2 (5 bases). V dropped 3 bases and J dropped 4 bases, with 11 bases sitting between them. The germline V gene encodes CDR1 DFQATT and CDR2 SNEGSKA (reference sequence). The CDR3 length is 13 residues.

This clonotype was detected ten times or more. The chain couples TRBV20-1 to TRBJ2-7; D not certain. Germline-derived CDR1 and CDR2 are DFQATT and SNEGSKA (reference sequence). The CDR3 runs 14 residues. V lost 1 base to trimming and J lost 2 bases, with 12 bases between them. CDR3 in DNA: TGCAGTGCTAGAGTAGGTGGGCGAACCTACGAGCAGTACTTC. It yields the protein CSARVGGRTYEQYF.

This clonotype was seen only a few times. The rearrangement links TRBV5-1 to TRBJ2-5, with D possibly being TRBD1 (5 bases). The CDR3 contains 14 residues. V was trimmed by 3 bases and J by 5 bases, leaving 14 bases between them. From germline, CDR1 is SGHRS and CDR2 YFSETQ. The CDR3 nucleotides read TGCGCCAGCAGCTCATCGGTAGGGGTGGAGACCCAGTACTTC. Translation gives CASSSSVGVETQYF.

This clonotype was seen ten or more times. The V call is TRBV7-2, the J call TRBJ2-7; 16 bases fit TRBD2. J was trimmed by 5 bases and V by 5 bases; bases with no gene match: 6. The CDR3 loop spans 16 amino acids. Germline CDR1 and CDR2: SGHTA and FQGNSA. CDR3 protein: CASSKGLAGGKHEQYF. CDR3 coding DNA: TGTGCCAGCAGCAAGGGACTAGCGGGAGGGAAACACGAGCAGTACTTC.

This chain connects TRBV7-9 to TRBJ2-2, with D maybe TRBD2 (5 bases). This CDR3 spans 13 amino acids. Germline CDR1 is SEHNR and CDR2 is FQNEAQ (reference sequence). Trimming took off 8 bases at V and 0 bases at J, with 7 bases between the two ends. The CDR3, as DNA: TGTGCCAGCGCCGGGACGAACACCGGGGAGCTGTTTTTT. Encoded protein: CASAGTNTGELFF.

CDR3 sequence: CSAYLGSGETQYF. The CDR3 DNA reads as TGCAGCGCCTATTTGGGGAGCGGGGAGACCCAGTACTTC. The chain joins TRBV29-1 to TRBJ2-5; maybe TRBD2 (6 bases). The CDR3 has 13 residues. V dropped 7 bases and J dropped 5 bases, with 17 bases sitting between them. The germline gives CDR1 SQVTM, CDR2 ANQGSEA.

V usage is TRBV27 and J usage is TRBJ2-1; possible D gene TRBD2, 7 bases. The germline V and J ends were trimmed by 5 bases and 4 bases, with 21 bases remaining between them. The CDR3 has 17 residues. From germline, CDR1 is MNHEY and CDR2 SMNVEV (reference sequence). The CDR3 DNA reads TGTGCCAGCAGTCTCTCCGGGGGGCACCAATTGTACAATGAGCAGTTCTTC. Its protein is CASSLSGGHQLYNEQFF.

The sample holds a few counts of this clonotype. This chain connects TRBV4-2 to TRBJ2-3; 8 bases line up with TRBD2. CDR1 and CDR2 from the germline V gene are LGHNA and YNFKEQ. Germline trimming cut 0 bases from V and 1 base from J; bases unmatched to any gene: 3. This CDR3 contains 16 residues. CDR3 residues: CASSQDSLAGTDTQYF. CDR3 bases: TGTGCCAGCAGCCAAGATTCACTAGCGGGCACAGATACGCAGTATTTT.

The gene calls are TRBV7-9 and TRBJ1-1; TRBD1 is a possible D gene (5 bases). The CDR3 has 13 amino acids. CDR1 is SEHNR, CDR2 FQNEAQ, per germline (reference sequence). Trimming removed 1 base at V and 8 bases at J, with 11 bases between. CDR3 in amino acids: CASSLEGQREAFF. CDR3 in DNA: TGTGCCAGCAGCTTAGAGGGGCAGAGGGAAGCTTTCTTT.

This clonotype was detected only a few times. The chain links TRBV7-9 to TRBJ2-3; D gene uncertain. Trimming pared 3 bases from V and 2 bases from J, leaving 9 bases between. The CDR3 runs to 14 residues. Per germline, CDR1 SEHNR and CDR2 FQNEAQ (reference sequence). The CDR3 sequence is CASSFGHDTDTQYF. The CDR3 region has the DNA TGTGCCAGCAGCTTTGGCCACGACACAGATACGCAGTATTTT.